The text below deals with one T cell receptor (beta chain). Its antigen is unidentified. CD45RO negativity and positive selection for CCR7 defined naive CD8 cells, a population that excluded terminally differentiated effector memory CD45RA+ cells. This entry belongs to a study of shared clonotypes between healthy human individuals. Regarding the study as a whole: Larger estimated richness was generally recorded for naive subsets relative to memory subsets. Only blood was sampled, and tissue TCR repertoires likely differ from blood ones.

In replicate PCRs of sorted subsets, about 220 ng DNA, about 30,000 T cell genomes, was used. The authors' processing: With immunoSEQ giving junction-only sequences and no quality scores, filtering differed. Generated by immunoSEQ multiplex PCR, the TCRdb table keeps only in-frame clones and is missing some. V and J calls and clone size are copied from that table; D and trimming were computed from the DNA. The sample gives about 2 million clones, roughly 95% of which show up once; around 1.1% is in the top ten. Per germline, CDR1 SGHTA and CDR2 FQGTGA. Unmatched junction bases numbered 6, after V lost 5 bases and J lost 4 bases. This CDR3 is 15 amino acids long.

This receptor was taken from a man younger than 35 in good health. Sample: naive CD8+ T cells sorted from blood. This chain joins TRBV7-3 and TRBJ2-3; TRBD2 agrees at 10 bases. The CDR3 loop is CASSLTSGAADTQYF. The CDR3 nucleotides are TGTGCCAGCAGCCTCACTAGCGGGGCGGCAGATACGCAGTATTTT. The entire variable domain, with the rest obtained from reference TRBV7-3 and TRBJ2-3, is as follows: GAGVSQTPSNKVTEKGKYVELRCDPISGHTALYWYRQSLGQGPEFLIYFQGTGAADDSGLPNDRFFAVRPEGSVSTLKIQRTERGDSAVYLCASSLTSGAADTQYFGPGTRLTVL.